Included here is one TCR beta chain sequence, with context. Its antigen is unknown. No base quality information exists; no much larger clone differs at one position. This sample is drawn from a study of cytomegalovirus exposure and HLA in healthy donors (dated 2017 in TCRdb). Regarding the research as a whole: The roughly 670 repertoires of the first cohort and the 120 validation repertoires were produced on the same platform, according to a later analysis. High-throughput TCR immunosequencing, statistical association of individual TCRs with disease status, and machine learning were combined to predict cytomegalovirus infection status. Along with the roughly 670-subject first cohort, a separate validation cohort of 120 different subjects was used. The study aimed to test whether signatures of past pathogen exposure could be identified by cataloging public T cell receptors.

The donors were included in the validation cohort of some 110 subjects, a group kept apart from the roughly 670-subject first cohort. Preparation of the library involved the immunoSEQ multiplex PCR assay. The paper's processing steps were these. To diagnose cytomegalovirus status from the catalog of TCR beta chain sequences, a statistical classification framework was built. This immuneACCESS table, as held by TCRdb, lists in-frame sequences with V and J called but not all clones. Of the missing ones, under half trace to an unresolved V gene in checked studies; the others have no known cause. D and trimming were read from the DNA, whereas the V and J calls and clone size are those reported in that table. The sample table records under 250,000 clones; just under 90% of these occur just once. Of the sample, 2% to 3% is held by the ten largest clones. Broad study findings and their caveats: A few of the identified cytomegalovirus-associated TCR beta chains were confirmed in vitro to be specific for cytomegalovirus antigens. All 120 or so repertoires were used to score co-occurrence in the validation cohort in a later analysis, because that analysis had no HLA typing for the cohort. Of the cluster scores, about 94% were above 0 in a later analysis, which found that TCRs clustered in the first cohort also tended to co-occur in the 120 validation repertoires. The classifier was reported to diagnose cytomegalovirus status with high specificity and sensitivity in both the original and validation cohorts. A total of roughly 160 TCR beta chains were listed by the study as associated with cytomegalovirus. The authors suggested that the approach could potentially be generalized to other disease states and immunological phenotypes. Most TCR sequences were seen in very few donors, while some public TCRs were found in many individuals.

The sequence was obtained from a man younger than 35 in good health and CMV-seronegative. Sequences were obtained from PBMCs.

CDR3 sequence: CAWSRLGTNYNEQFF. The DNA sequence reads TGTGCCTGGAGCCGATTAGGGACTAACTACAATGAGCAGTTCTTC. This receptor chain uses TRBV30 and TRBJ2-1; the junction holds 7 bases that match TRBD2. The CDR3 has 15 amino acids, counting the end cysteine and phenylalanine. Only the CDR3 portion is preserved as DNA: 45 bases, with reading frame beginning at the first base. Trimming accounts for 3 bases at V and 3 bases at J, while the number of junction bases matched to no gene is 8. CDR1 and CDR2 are read off the germline V gene (reference sequence) as GTSNPN and SVGIG.